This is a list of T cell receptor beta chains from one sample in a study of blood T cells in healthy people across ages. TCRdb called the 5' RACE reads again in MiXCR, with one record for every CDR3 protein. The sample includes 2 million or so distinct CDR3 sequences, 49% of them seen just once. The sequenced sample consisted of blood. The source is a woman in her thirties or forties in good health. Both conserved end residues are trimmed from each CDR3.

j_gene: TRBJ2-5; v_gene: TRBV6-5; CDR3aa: ASSLLAAEETQY
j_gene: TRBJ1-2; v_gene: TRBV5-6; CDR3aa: ASNLDKIYGYT
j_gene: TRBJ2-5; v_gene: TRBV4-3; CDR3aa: ASSQSGNREETQY
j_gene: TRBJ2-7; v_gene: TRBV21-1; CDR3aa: ASSKPSSGQGFYEQY
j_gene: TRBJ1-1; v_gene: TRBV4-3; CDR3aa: ASSQDTGGWIEAF
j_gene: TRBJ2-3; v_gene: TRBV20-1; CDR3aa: SASITAGGPTDTQY
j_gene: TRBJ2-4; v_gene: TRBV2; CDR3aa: ASSGFKRGPTKNIQY
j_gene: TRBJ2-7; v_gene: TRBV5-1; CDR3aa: ASSHPEGAPYEQY
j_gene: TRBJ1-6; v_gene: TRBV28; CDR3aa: ASSPPGSPLH
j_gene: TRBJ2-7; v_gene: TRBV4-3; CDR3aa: ASTQETQGGANYEQY
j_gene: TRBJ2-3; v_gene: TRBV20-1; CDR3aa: SASGELATQY
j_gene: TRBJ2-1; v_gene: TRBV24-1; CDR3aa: ATGQGPYNEQF
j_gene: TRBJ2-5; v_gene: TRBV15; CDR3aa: ATSRDSAGGQETQY
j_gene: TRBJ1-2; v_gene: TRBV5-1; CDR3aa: ASSARARSDGYT
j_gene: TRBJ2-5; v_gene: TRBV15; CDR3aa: ATSRAVEETQY
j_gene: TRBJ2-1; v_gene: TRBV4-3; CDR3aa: ASSQVRASGGAGNEQF
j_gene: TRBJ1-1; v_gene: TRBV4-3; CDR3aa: ASSEGTGGNTEAF
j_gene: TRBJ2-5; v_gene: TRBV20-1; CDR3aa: SALGTSGDQETQY
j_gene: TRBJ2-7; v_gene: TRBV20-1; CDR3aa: SAKTLAGINEQY
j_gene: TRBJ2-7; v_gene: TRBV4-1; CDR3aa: ASSQNPSLAYEQY
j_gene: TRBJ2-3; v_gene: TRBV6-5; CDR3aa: ASRIQGARGDTQY
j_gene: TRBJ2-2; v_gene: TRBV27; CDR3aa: ASSAGRREVNTGELF
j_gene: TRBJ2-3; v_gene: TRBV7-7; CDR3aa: ASSPTRGASTDTQY
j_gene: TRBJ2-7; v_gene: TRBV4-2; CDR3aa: ASSQDHGSEQY
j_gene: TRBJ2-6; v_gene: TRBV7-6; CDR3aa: ASSLVRGPFTTGANVLT
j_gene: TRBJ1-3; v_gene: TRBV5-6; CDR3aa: ASSQTLGGNTIY
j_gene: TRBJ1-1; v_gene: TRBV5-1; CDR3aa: ASSLGHRGTEAF
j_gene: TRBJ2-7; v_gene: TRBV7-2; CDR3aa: ASSLRIAGGPHEQY
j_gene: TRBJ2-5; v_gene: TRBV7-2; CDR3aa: ASNFWAETQY
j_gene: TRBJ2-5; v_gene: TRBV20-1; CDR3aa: SASLSVSQETQY